What follows is one T cell receptor beta chain and its context. Deep-level running was used for the assay. Sorted-subset replicate PCRs used 150 to 250 ng of genomic DNA. This amount corresponded to 25,000 to 30,000 T cell genomes. This table comes from immunoSEQ multiplex PCR, and its TCRdb copy is limited to in-frame clones, with some not included. The sample has around 1.9 million clones, about 92% seen once. Cells designated naive CD8 were CD45RO-negative and were positively selected for CCR7, with terminally differentiated effector memory CD45RA+ cells excluded. The data stem from a study of shared clonotypes between healthy human individuals. V gave up 2 bases and J gave up 7 bases, with 20 bases separating them. The length of the CDR3 is 16 residues. The germline V gene has CDR1 MDHEN and CDR2 SYDVKM.

The chain joins TRBV28 to TRBJ1-2; D gene ambiguous. The source is a man aged 18 to 29 in good health. Some clones in this sample may be carry-over from other donors' samples. The sample taken for sequencing was naive CD8+ T cells from PBMCs. CDR3 sequence reads: CASSLPPGLTLGGYTF. The CDR3 region has the DNA TGTGCCAGCAGTTTACCCCCCGGTTTAACTTTGGGTGGCTACACCTTC.